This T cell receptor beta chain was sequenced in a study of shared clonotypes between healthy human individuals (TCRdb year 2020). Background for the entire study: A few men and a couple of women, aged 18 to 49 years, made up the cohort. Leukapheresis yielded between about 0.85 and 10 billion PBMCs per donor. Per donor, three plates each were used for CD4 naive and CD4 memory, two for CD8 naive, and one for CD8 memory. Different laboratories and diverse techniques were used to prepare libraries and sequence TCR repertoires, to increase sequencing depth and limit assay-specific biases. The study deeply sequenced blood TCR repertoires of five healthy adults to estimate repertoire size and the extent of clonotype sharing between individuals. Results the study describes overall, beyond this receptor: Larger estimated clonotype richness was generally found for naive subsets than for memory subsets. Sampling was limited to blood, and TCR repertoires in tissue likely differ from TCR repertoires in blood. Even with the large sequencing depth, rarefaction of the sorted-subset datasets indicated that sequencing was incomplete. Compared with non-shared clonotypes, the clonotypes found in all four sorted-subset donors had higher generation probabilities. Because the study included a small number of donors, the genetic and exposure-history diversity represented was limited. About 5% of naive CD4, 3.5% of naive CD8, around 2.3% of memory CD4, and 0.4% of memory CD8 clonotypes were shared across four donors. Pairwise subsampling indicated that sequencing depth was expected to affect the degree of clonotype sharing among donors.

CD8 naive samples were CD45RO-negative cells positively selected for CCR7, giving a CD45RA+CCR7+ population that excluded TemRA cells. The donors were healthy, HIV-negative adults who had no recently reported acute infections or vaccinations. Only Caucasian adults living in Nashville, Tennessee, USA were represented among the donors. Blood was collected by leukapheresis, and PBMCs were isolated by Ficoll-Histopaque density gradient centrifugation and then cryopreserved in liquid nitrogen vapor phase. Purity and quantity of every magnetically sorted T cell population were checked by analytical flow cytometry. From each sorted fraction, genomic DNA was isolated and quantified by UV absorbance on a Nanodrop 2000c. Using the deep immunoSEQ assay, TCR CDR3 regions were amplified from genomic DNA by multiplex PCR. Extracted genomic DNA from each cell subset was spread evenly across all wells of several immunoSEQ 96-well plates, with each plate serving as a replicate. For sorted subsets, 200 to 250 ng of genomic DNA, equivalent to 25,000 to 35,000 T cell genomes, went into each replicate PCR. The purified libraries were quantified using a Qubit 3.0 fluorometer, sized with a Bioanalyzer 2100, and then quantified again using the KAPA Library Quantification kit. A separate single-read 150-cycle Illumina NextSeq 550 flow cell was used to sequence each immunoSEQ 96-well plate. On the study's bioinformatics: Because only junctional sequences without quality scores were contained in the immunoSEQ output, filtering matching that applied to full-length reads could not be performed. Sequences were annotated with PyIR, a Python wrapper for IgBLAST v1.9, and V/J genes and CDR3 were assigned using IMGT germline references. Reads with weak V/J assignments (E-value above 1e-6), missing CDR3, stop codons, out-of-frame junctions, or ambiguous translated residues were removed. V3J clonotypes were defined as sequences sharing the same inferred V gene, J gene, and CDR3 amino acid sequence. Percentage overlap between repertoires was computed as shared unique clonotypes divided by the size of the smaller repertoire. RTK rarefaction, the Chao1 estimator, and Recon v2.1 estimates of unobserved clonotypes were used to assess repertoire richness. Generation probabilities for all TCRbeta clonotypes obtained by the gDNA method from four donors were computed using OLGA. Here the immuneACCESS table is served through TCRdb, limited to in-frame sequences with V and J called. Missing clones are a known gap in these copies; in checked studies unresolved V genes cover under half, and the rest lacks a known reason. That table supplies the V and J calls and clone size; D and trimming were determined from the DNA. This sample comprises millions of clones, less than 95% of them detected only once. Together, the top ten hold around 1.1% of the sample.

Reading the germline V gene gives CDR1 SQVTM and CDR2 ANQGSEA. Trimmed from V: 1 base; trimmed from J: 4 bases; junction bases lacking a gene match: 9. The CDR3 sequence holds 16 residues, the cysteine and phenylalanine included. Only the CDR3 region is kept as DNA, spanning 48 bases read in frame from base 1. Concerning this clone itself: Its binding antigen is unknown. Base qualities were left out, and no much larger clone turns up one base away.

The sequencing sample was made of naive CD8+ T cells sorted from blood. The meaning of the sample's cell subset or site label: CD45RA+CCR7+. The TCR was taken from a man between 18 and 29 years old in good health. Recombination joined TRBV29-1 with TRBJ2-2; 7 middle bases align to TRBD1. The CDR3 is CSVEAATTGSTGELFF. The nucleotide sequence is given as TGCAGCGTTGAAGCCGCTACGACAGGGAGCACCGGGGAGCTGTTTTTT.